This TCR beta chain was documented in a study of beta chain features in type 1 diabetes. CDR3 size: 14 residues. V shed 5 bases, J shed 5 bases, and the junction held 2 bases outside the gene matches. Germline V gene data show CDR1 as SEHNR and CDR2 as FQNEAQ (reference sequence). This clone occurred a few times. Its antigen remains unidentified. Distinct nucleotide sequences in the sample also encode this CDR3. Study-level points and caveats: Shortening that was moderate but significant affected the TCRB CDR3s of Type 1 diabetes patients in all four CD4+ subsets.

Expressed TCRB transcripts were sequenced because the isolated RNA had all been reverse transcribed beforehand. The table came from immunoSEQ multiplex PCR; TCRdb's copy has only in-frame clones and leaves some out. The sample records around 260,000 clones, approximately 24% being singletons. This chain connects TRBV7-9 to TRBJ1-4; 10 bases align to TRBD1. The receptor was derived from a woman in her twenties or thirties with type 1 diabetes. The source material was naive CD4+ T cells from blood. The CDR3 sequence is CASSAGQGNEKLFF. DNA of the CDR3: TGTGCCAGCAGCGCGGGACAGGGGAATGAAAAACTGTTTTTT.